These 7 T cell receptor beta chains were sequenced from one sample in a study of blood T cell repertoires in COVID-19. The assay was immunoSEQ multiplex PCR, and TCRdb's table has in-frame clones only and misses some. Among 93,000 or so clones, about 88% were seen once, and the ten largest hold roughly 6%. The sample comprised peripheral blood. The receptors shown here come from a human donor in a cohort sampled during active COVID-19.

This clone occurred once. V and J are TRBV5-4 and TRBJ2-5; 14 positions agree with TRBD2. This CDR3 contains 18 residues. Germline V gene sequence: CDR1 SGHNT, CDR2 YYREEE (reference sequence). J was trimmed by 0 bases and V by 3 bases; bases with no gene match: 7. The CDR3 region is CASSSGTSGSAYQETQYF. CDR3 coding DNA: TGTGCCAGCAGCTCGGGGACTAGCGGGAGTGCGTACCAAGAGACCCAGTACTTC.

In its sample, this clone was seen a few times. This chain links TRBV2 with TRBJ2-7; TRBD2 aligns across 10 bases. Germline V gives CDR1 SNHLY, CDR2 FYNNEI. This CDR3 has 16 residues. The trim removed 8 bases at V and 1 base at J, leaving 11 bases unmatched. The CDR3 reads CASLGAVAGGSYEQYF. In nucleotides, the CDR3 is TGTGCCAGCCTTGGCGCGGTAGCGGGGGGTTCCTACGAGCAGTACTTC.

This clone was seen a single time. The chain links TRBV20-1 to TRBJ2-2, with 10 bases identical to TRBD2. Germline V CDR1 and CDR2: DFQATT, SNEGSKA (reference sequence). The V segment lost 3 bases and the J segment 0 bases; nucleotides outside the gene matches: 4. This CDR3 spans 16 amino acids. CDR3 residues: CSASVAGGPNTGELFF. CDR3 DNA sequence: TGCAGTGCTAGTGTAGCGGGGGGCCCGAACACCGGGGAGCTGTTTTTT.

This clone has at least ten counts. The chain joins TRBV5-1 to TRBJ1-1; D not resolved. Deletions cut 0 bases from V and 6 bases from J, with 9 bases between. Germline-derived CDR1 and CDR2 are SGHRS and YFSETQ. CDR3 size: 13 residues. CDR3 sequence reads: CASSLVPWPEAFF. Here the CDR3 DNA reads TGCGCCAGCAGCTTGGTCCCCTGGCCTGAAGCTTTCTTT. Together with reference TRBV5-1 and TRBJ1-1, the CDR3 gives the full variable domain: KAGVTQTPRYLIKTRGQQVTLSCSPISGHRSVSWYQQTPGQGLQFLFEYFSETQRNKGNFPGRFSGRQFSNSRSEMNVSTLELGDSALYLCASSLVPWPEAFFGQGTRLTVV.

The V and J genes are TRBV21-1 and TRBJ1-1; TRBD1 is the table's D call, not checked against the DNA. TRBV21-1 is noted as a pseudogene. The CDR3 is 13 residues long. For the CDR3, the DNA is TGTGCCAGCATACCCAGAAAGAACACTGAAGCTTTCTTT. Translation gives CASIPRKNTEAFF.

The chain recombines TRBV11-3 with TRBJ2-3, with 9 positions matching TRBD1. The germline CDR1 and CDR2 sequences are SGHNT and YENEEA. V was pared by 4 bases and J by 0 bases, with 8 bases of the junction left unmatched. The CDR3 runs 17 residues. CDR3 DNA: TGTGCCAGCAGCTCCCGGACAGGGGTCGGGAGCACAGATACGCAGTATTTT. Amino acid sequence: CASSSRTGVGSTDTQYF.

The chain's CDR3 is CASSSDTQRNTEAFF. CDR3 coding DNA: TGTGCCAGCAGCTCGGACACCCAGAGGAACACTGAAGCTTTCTTT. The gene calls are TRBV5-6 and TRBJ1-1, with D possibly being TRBD1 (5 bases). The germline gives CDR1 SGHDT, CDR2 YYEEEE. V dropped 3 bases and J dropped 1 base, with 13 bases sitting between them. This CDR3 is built from 15 residues. The full variable domain, rest sourced from reference TRBV5-6 and TRBJ1-1, is DAGVTQSPTHLIKTRGQQVTLRCSPKSGHDTVSWYQQALGQGPQFIFQYYEEEERQRGNFPDRFSGHQFPNYSSELNVNALLLGDSALYLCASSSDTQRNTEAFFGQGTRLTVV.